This TCR beta chain was captured by sequencing in a study of blood T cell repertoires in COVID-19 (TCRdb year 2020). For the study in its entirety: The collaborator samples originated in the United States, Italy and Spain and spanned the acute and convalescent phases of COVID-19. Where HLA class I and class II types were available, the types were taken from metadata supplied by the sample provider, not from assay-based typing. Samples came from the ongoing ImmuneRACE study (first 160 participants) plus 1,254 subjects from 6 global collaborators. The prospective study material was composed of cDNA or gDNA derived from T cells, B-cell-depleted T cells, or PBMCs. The repertoires were released in a freely available public database meant as a resource for research on the immune response to SARS-CoV-2. Subjects who had been exposed to COVID-19, were actively infected with it, or had recovered from it provided the deeply sampled blood TCRbeta repertoires that made up the dataset. The sample metadata nearly always contained a de-identified subject ID, COVID-19 status, age in years and sex.

What the research found in general, with its limitations: The amount of clinical and demographic metadata varied by source and participant and was provided uncurated.

With respect to this clone: Its antigen remains undetermined. The sample holds no much larger clone one base away, and base qualities are not on file.

TCRbeta CDR3 regions were amplified from genomic DNA by means of the immunoSEQ Assay, a bias-controlled multiplex PCR. In the paper's pipeline: The number of nucleated cells in each sample was estimated by amplification of reference gene primers within the assay. To quantify the absolute abundance of each unique TCRbeta CDR3 rearrangement, sequence reads were collapsed and filtered. For each sample, productive Simpson clonality was calculated by taking the square root of Simpson's diversity index across productive rearrangements. The immuneACCESS repertoire file appears here via TCRdb, limited to in-frame rearrangements. These files lack a portion of the clones; in checked studies, under half of the deficit traces to unresolved V genes, and the cause of the others is not known. That table supplies the V and J calls and clone size; D and trimming were determined from the DNA. Recorded for this sample are over 150,000 clones; roughly 84% of them occurred a single time. 0.63% of the sample is in the top ten clones.

One collaborating source in Seattle enrolled patients while the patients were actively infected and followed the patients over time throughout the course of disease. Whole blood was collected in K2EDTA tubes by collaborating institutions according to the institutions' own protocols. For TCRbeta analysis, collaborator samples were shipped as frozen whole blood, as isolated PBMCs, or as DNA extracted from either sample type. V drops 6 bases and J drops 2 bases, leaving 17 bases in between. The CDR3 numbers 15 residues from cysteine through phenylalanine. The retained sequence is limited to the CDR3, 45 bases, with the frame set at the first base. Sequences MNHEY (CDR1) and SVGAGI (CDR2) are obtained from the germline V gene.

The sequenced material came from peripheral blood. The sequence is built from TRBV6-5 and TRBJ2-7, with a weak D call of TRBD2 (5 bases match). This clonotype was obtained from a man aged 60 to 75 with COVID-19, enrolled during active disease. This receptor carries the CDR3 CASRLGKAPTYEQYF. The sequence in DNA is TGTGCCAGCAGACTCGGGAAGGCCCCGACCTACGAGCAGTACTTC.